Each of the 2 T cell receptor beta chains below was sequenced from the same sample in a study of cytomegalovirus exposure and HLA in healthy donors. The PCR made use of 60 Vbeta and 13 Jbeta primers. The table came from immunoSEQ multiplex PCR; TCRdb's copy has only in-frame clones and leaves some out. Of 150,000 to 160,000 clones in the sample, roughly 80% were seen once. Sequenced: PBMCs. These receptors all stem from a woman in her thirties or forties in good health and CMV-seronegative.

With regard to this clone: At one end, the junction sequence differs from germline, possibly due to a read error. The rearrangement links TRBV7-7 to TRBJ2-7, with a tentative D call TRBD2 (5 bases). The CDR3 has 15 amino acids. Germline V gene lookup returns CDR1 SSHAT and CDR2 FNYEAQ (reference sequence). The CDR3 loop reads CASSFGSGETYEQYF. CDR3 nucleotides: TGTGCTAGCAGCTTTGGGTCCGGGGAAACCTACGAGCAGTACTTC. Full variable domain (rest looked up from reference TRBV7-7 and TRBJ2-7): GAGVSQSPRYKVTKRGQDVTLRCDPISSHATLYWYQQALGQGPEFLTYFNYEAQPDKSGLPSDRFSAERPEGSISTLTIQRTEQRDSAMYRCASSFGSGETYEQYFGPGTRLTVT.

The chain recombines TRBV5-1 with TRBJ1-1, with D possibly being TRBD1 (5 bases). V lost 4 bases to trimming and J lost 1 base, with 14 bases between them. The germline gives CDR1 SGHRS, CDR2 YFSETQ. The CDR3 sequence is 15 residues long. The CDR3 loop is CASSRGQGTNTEAFF. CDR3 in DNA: TGCGCCAGCAGCCGAGGCCAGGGTACGAACACTGAAGCTTTCTTT.